These T cell receptor beta chains were read from a single sample in a study of PD-1 blockade in classical Hodgkin lymphoma. Sequenced by immunoSEQ multiplex PCR; TCRdb stores in-frame clones only, minus some. This sample carries about 84,000 clones, under 90% of them seen once, and the ten largest clones take about 20%. The sequenced sample was peripheral blood mononuclear cells (PBMCs), obtained at baseline. The origin of the receptors is a human donor with classical Hodgkin lymphoma. CDR3s leave out the opening cysteine and the closing phenylalanine or tryptophan.

v_call	j_call	cdr3_aa
TRBV4-1	TRBJ2-3	ASSLGQAISTDTQY
TRBV30	TRBJ2-7	AWDPGQGSYEQY
TRBV28	TRBJ2-7	ASSLGVPREQY
TRBV2	TRBJ2-3	ASSEALRGTQY
TRBV7-2	TRBJ2-3	ASSLVLSDTQY
TRBV18	TRBJ1-1	ASSPGNIRMNTEAF
TRBV11-2	TRBJ1-2	ASSPGTGHDYT
TRBV6-6	TRBJ1-5	ASSYTTDSNQPQH
TRBV7-8	TRBJ2-7	ASSPGTGAPYEQY
TRBV9	TRBJ1-2	ASSAGQESYGYT
TRBV9	TRBJ2-5	ASSAGTGNSGETQY
TRBV7-8	TRBJ1-4	ASSSRAGQGNEKLF
TRBV7-9	TRBJ2-5	ASSPRGVVGVETQY
TRBV7-2	TRBJ1-1	ASSFTGNTEAF
TRBV2	TRBJ2-2	ASSGDSGNTGELF
TRBV29-1	TRBJ2-7	SFQYGIEQY
TRBV6-6	TRBJ1-2	ASGQEGGYT
TRBV20-1	TRBJ2-1	SAPRYNEQF
TRBV6-1	TRBJ2-3	ASSERREVKDTQY
TRBV29-1	TRBJ2-3	SVVTGASDTQY
TRBV19	TRBJ2-7	ASSLPGLAGSYEQY
TRBV19	TRBJ2-1	ASSIDSLAVSYNEQF
TRBV11-1	TRBJ1-3	ASSRTQGSGNTIY
TRBV7-7	TRBJ2-7	ASSLATAYEQY
TRBV5-4	TRBJ1-2	ASSPTLATGGNGYT
TRBV6-5	TRBJ2-2	ASSYSGGTGELF
TRBV6-5	TRBJ1-5	ASSPDRSHNQPQH